The 14 T cell receptor beta chains below were found in one sample sequenced in a study of OX40 agonist ivuxolimab in advanced cancers. Assay: immunoSEQ multiplex PCR; the TCRdb copy retains only in-frame clones and omits some. The sample lists about 65,000 clones; roughly 80% were seen once. The material sequenced was CD4+ or CD8+ T cells sorted from blood, taken in a trial of the OX40 agonist ivuxolimab. These receptors were collected from an adult with an advanced solid tumor such as melanoma, head and neck, liver or kidney cancer.

The chain joins TRBV5-1 to TRBJ2-6; a weak D match, TRBD1 (5 bases). Germline assignment: CDR1 SGHRS and CDR2 YFSETQ. This CDR3 has 17 amino acids. Between the trimmed V and J ends, which lost 1 base and 0 bases, there was a span of 11 bases. The CDR3 DNA is TGCGCCAGCAGCTTGAGGGGCGTGCCCTCTGGGGCCAACGTCCTGACTTTC. Its translation is CASSLRGVPSGANVLTF.

The V and J genes are TRBV12-5 and TRBJ2-1; maybe TRBD1 (6 bases). The V end lost 7 bases, the J end lost 3 bases, and 19 bases lay between the germline ends. CDR1 is LGHNT, CDR2 FRNRAP, per germline. There are 16 residues in the CDR3. The CDR3 DNA reads as TGTGCTAGTGCCCTTTTGGAAGGGACACACTACAATGAGCAGTTCTTC. This gives the protein CASALLEGTHYNEQFF.

The J gene is TRBJ1-2, the V gene TRBV7-2, with 7 bases matching TRBD1. V shed 2 bases, J shed 5 bases, and the junction held 8 bases outside the gene matches. CDR1 and CDR2 (germline): SGHTA, FQGNSA. The CDR3 is 15 amino acids. CDR3 residues: CASSLNRGQQYGYTF. For the CDR3, the DNA is TGTGCCAGCAGCTTAAATAGGGGACAGCAATATGGCTACACCTTC. Full variable domain (outside the CDR3, taken from reference TRBV7-2 and TRBJ1-2): GAGVSQSPSNKVTEKGKDVELRCDPISGHTALYWYRQSLGQGLEFLIYFQGNSAPDKSGLPSDRFSAERTGGSVSTLTIQRTQQEDSAVYLCASSLNRGQQYGYTFGSGTRLTVV.

The V gene is TRBV19, the J gene TRBJ2-1, with D unclear. V was trimmed by 3 bases and J by 3 bases, leaving 6 bases between them. There are 13 residues in the CDR3. Germline values: CDR1 LNHDA, CDR2 SQIVND (reference sequence). The CDR3 sequence is CASSIGNYNEQFF. In nucleotides, the CDR3 is TGTGCCAGTAGTATCGGAAACTACAATGAGCAGTTCTTC.

This chain uses TRBV9 with TRBJ2-2, with TRBD1 as a possible D gene (5 bases). The germline CDR1 and CDR2 sequences are SGDLS and YYNGEE. This CDR3 contains 14 residues. V was clipped by 3 bases and J by 3 bases, with 9 bases between them. This CDR3 reads CASSARTYTGELFF. The DNA of the CDR3 is TGTGCCAGCAGCGCCCGGACATACACCGGGGAGCTGTTTTTT.

CDR3 amino acids: CASSGQSNYGYTF. In DNA, the CDR3 is TGTGCCAGCTCCGGACAGTCAAACTATGGCTACACCTTC. The V and J genes are TRBV18 and TRBJ1-2, with a weak D call TRBD1 (6 bases). The CDR3 length is 13 residues. Between the trimmed V and J ends, which lost 6 bases and 2 bases, there was a span of 10 bases. Germline values: CDR1 KGHSH, CDR2 LQKENI.

The chain employs TRBV4-2 and TRBJ2-7; D is possibly TRBD1 (6 bases). The germline V gene encodes CDR1 LGHNA and CDR2 YNFKEQ. The CDR3 consists of 14 residues. Trimming pared 5 bases from V and 0 bases from J, leaving 11 bases between. CDR3 sequence (DNA): TGTGCCAGCAGCGCAACGGGACACTCCTACGAGCAGTACTTC. This codes for CASSATGHSYEQYF.

The chain recombines TRBV5-1 with TRBJ2-3; D is undetermined. V lost 5 bases and J lost 0, with 7 bases in between. The germline CDR1 and CDR2 sequences are SGHRS and YFSETQ. CDR3 size: 13 residues. CDR3 sequence: CASRLGSTDTQYF. The CDR3 DNA sequence: TGCGCCAGCAGACTCGGTAGCACAGATACGCAGTATTTT.

The V and J genes are TRBV11-1 and TRBJ2-4, with D possibly matching TRBD1 (5 bases). V was pared by 1 base and J by 6 bases, with 7 bases between. The V gene's germline CDR1 is SGHAT and CDR2 FQDESV (reference sequence). The CDR3 loop spans 13 amino acids. CDR3 nucleotides: TGTGCCAGCAGCTTAGGACAGCCAAACATTCAGTACTTC. Its protein is CASSLGQPNIQYF. The entire variable domain, with the rest obtained from reference TRBV11-1 and TRBJ2-4, is as follows: EAEVAQSPRYKITEKSQAVAFWCDPISGHATLYWYRQILGQGPELLVQFQDESVVDDSQLPKDRFSAERLKGVDSTLKIQPAELGDSAMYLCASSLGQPNIQYFGAGTRLSVL.

This sequence joins TRBV9 and TRBJ2-7; D call uncertain. The CDR3 totals 11 residues. Germline V gene lookup returns CDR1 SGDLS and CDR2 YYNGEE. V was trimmed by 0 bases and J by 5 bases, leaving 3 bases between them. The CDR3 region has the DNA TGTGCCAGCAGCGTAGAGGACGAGCAGTACGTC. Translated: CASSVEDEQYV.

The V and J genes are TRBV11-2 and TRBJ2-5; D uncertain. Trimming stripped 0 bases from V and 7 bases from J, with 3 bases between. Germline V gene data show CDR1 as SGHAT and CDR2 as FQNNGV. CDR3 length equals 11 residues. The CDR3 spells CASSLEGTQYF. In DNA form, the CDR3 reads TGTGCCAGCAGCTTAGAAGGGACCCAGTACTTC.

V usage is TRBV29-1 and J usage is TRBJ1-2, with D perhaps TRBD1 (6 bases). Per germline, CDR1 SQVTM and CDR2 ANQGSEA. V lost 7 bases and J lost 2, with 11 bases in between. The CDR3 contains 12 residues. This CDR3 is CSGGDNNYGYTF. The CDR3 DNA is TGCAGCGGGGGGGACAACAACTATGGCTACACCTTC.

The chain joins TRBV5-5 to TRBJ1-2; the match to TRBD1 covers 8 bases. This CDR3 spans 16 amino acids. Germline V gene lookup returns CDR1 SGHKS and CDR2 YYEKEE (reference sequence). The V and J ends lost 3 bases and 3 bases, in that order; junction bases with no gene match: 10. In nucleotides, the CDR3 is TGTGCCAGCAGCTCTTCAGGGACAGGTACCTACTATGGCTACACCTTC. Translating it yields CASSSSGTGTYYGYTF.

There are a few counts of this clone. V is TRBV5-1 and J is TRBJ1-5, with D possibly TRBD1 on 5 matching bases. Germline lookup yields CDR1 SGHRS and CDR2 YFSETQ. Trimming shortened V by 2 bases and J by 0 bases, and 9 bases separated the two germline ends. The CDR3 has 15 residues. CDR3 DNA: TGCGCCAGCAGCTTCGGGGACGGTAGCAATCAGCCCCAGCATTTT. Protein sequence: CASSFGDGSNQPQHF.